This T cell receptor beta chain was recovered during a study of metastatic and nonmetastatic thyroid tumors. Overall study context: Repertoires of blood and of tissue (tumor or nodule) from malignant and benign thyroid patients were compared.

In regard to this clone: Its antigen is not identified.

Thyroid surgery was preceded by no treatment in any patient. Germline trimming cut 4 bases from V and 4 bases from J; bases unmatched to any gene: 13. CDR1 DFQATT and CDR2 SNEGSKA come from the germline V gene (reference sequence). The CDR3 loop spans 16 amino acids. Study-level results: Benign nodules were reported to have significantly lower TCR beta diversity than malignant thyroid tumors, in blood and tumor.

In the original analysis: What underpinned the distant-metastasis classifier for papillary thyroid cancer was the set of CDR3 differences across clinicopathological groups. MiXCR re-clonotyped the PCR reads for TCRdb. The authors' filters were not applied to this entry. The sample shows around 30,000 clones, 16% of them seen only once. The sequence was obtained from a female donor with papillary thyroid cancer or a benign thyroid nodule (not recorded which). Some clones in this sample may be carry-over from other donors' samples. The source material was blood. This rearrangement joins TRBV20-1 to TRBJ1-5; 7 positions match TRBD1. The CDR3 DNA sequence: TGCAGTGCTATACCAATACAGGGGACCTCGAATCAGCCCCAGCATTTT. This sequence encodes CSAIPIQGTSNQPQHF.